This T cell receptor (beta chain) was observed in a study of blood T cell repertoires in COVID-19. Original processing methods: Researchers report that nucleated cell counts were estimated from reference gene primer amplification. TCRdb keeps only in-frame clones here, not all; method: immunoSEQ multiplex PCR. The V and J calls and the clone size are those of that table, but D and trimming were determined from the DNA. The table includes some 100,000 clones, 65% to 90% detected once. This TCR came from a woman between 45 and 65 years old who had recovered from COVID-19. The sequencing sample was made of PBMCs or T cells enriched from blood (not recorded which).

CDR3 bases: TGTGCCAGCAGCCCAGACCGGGGACAGGGGGCCTACGAGCAGTACTTC. Its protein is CASSPDRGQGAYEQYF. V usage is TRBV11-2 and J usage is TRBJ2-7; 11 bases fit TRBD1. The V gene end was trimmed by 5 bases and the J gene end by 2 bases; junction bases not matched to a gene: 8. The CDR3 length is 16 residues. From germline, CDR1 is SGHAT and CDR2 FQNNGV.